Sequencing of this TCR beta chain was carried out in a study of T cells in localized non-small cell lung cancer. Study-level points and caveats: Only one tumor region was sequenced, so heterogeneity remains possible. Maximal T cell clonality occurred in uninvolved adjacent lung, with tumor ranking below it. Of the top 100 tumor clones, median around 55 were in adjacent lung, approximately 28 among its top 100.

Details on this clone: Its antigen remains unknown.

V shed 3 bases and J 7 bases; nucleotides not matched to a gene: 6. The germline CDR1 and CDR2 sequences are GTSNPN and SVGIG (reference sequence). The CDR3 sequence is 14 residues long. The protocol was immunoSEQ multiplex PCR, while the TCRdb copy is restricted to in-frame clones and leaves out a portion. The sample contains about 17,000 clones, 90% of which appear only once. The sample was peripheral blood mononuclear cells, taken before any cancer treatment. The gene calls are TRBV30 and TRBJ1-4; 9 bases are shared with TRBD1. The clonotype was recovered from a woman aged 40 to 75 with stage III lung adenocarcinoma. The DNA of the CDR3 is TGTGCCTGGAGAACCACAGGGGGCCGTGAAAAACTGTTTTTT. As protein: CAWRTTGGREKLFF.